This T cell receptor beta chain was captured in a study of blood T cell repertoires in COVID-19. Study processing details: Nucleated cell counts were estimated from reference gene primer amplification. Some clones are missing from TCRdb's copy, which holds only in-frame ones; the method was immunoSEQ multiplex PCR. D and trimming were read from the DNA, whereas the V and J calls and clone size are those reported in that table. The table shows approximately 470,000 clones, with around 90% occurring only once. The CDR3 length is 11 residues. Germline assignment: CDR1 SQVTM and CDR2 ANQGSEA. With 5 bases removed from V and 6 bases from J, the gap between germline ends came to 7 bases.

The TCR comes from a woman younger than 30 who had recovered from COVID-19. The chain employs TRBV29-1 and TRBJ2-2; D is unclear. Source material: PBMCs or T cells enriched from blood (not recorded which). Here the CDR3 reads CSVRQAGELFF. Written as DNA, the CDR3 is TGCAGCGTTAGACAAGCCGGGGAGCTGTTTTTT.